The 19 T cell receptor beta chains below come from one sample, sequenced in a study of cytomegalovirus exposure and HLA in healthy donors. With 60 Vbeta and 13 Jbeta primers, the PCR was carried out. TCRdb keeps only in-frame clones here, not all; method: immunoSEQ multiplex PCR. The sample table includes 130,000 or so clones. The sequenced material came from PBMCs. The receptors originated from a woman between 18 and 30 years old in good health and CMV-seronegative.

The chain links TRBV7-8 to TRBJ2-7, with a weak D call TRBD1 (5 bases). The CDR3 extends over 13 amino acids. V was pared by 5 bases and J by 5 bases, with 13 bases between. The germline CDR1 and CDR2 sequences are SGHVS and FQNEAQ. DNA for the CDR3: TGTGCCAGCAGCCCGGACACCACCGACGAGCAGTACTTC. It encodes CASSPDTTDEQYF. Looking up the rest from reference TRBV7-8 and TRBJ2-7 gives the full variable domain: GAGVSQSPRYKVAKRGQDVALRCDPISGHVSLFWYQQALGQGPEFLTYFQNEAQLDKSGLPSDRFFAERPEGSVSTLKIQRTQQEDSAVYLCASSPDTTDEQYFGPGTRLTVT.

V usage is TRBV6-5 and J usage is TRBJ1-1; D not resolved. CDR3 length: 13 amino acids. Trimming took off 2 bases at V and 5 bases at J, with 9 bases between the two ends. Germline V lookup: CDR1 MNHEY, CDR2 SVGAGI. DNA for the CDR3: TGTGCCAGCAGTTACGATGCTGAGACTGAAGCTTTCTTT. Translated, it gives CASSYDAETEAFF.

This chain uses TRBV7-9 with TRBJ2-7, with 7 bases aligning to TRBD1. V lost 4 bases and J lost 0; bases outside the gene matches: 3. This CDR3 spans 14 amino acids. Per the germline V gene, CDR1 is SEHNR and CDR2 is FQNEAQ (reference sequence). The DNA for the CDR3 is TGTGCCAGCAGCTCACAGGGGACCTCCTACGAGCAGTACGTC. Protein sequence: CASSSQGTSYEQYV.

V is TRBV19 and J is TRBJ1-4, with D maybe TRBD1 (5 bases). Per the germline V gene, CDR1 is LNHDA and CDR2 is SQIVND (reference sequence). The CDR3 is 15 residues long. Trimming left V 7 bases short and J 3 bases short, with 15 bases between. CDR3 amino acids: CASTVPAGPNEKLFF. Written as DNA, the CDR3 is TGTGCCAGTACCGTTCCGGCAGGGCCTAATGAAAAACTGTTTTTT.

Of note for this clone: Germline is not matched at one junction end, which may reflect a read error. The CDR3 sequence: CASSFPVGNERFF. Here the CDR3 DNA reads TGTGCCAGCAGCTTTCCGGTGGGTAATGAGCGGTTCTTC. The chain recombines TRBV5-6 with TRBJ2-1; D gene uncertain. The length of the CDR3 is 13 residues. Germline-derived CDR1 and CDR2 are SGHDT and YYEEEE.

The chain combines TRBV30 with TRBJ2-1; 8 bases map to TRBD2. V shed 2 bases and J 0 bases; nucleotides not matched to a gene: 3. There are 15 residues in the CDR3. CDR1 is GTSNPN and CDR2 is SVGIG in the germline V gene (reference sequence). The CDR3 coding sequence is TGTGCCTGGAGTCGACTAGCGATCTCCTACAATGAGCAGTTCTTC. Protein: CAWSRLAISYNEQFF.

The J gene is TRBJ1-5, the V gene TRBV18; TRBD1 matches 7 bases. This CDR3 region has 15 residues. CDR1 is KGHSH and CDR2 is LQKENI in the germline V gene. V lost 3 bases and J lost 6; bases outside the gene matches: 8. CDR3: CASSPTGNRAQPQHF. The CDR3 DNA is TGTGCCAGCTCACCGACAGGGAATAGAGCTCAGCCCCAGCATTTT.

The V gene is TRBV7-9, the J gene TRBJ1-2; 7 bases line up with TRBD1. Germline V gives CDR1 SEHNR, CDR2 FQNEAQ (reference sequence). The J segment lost 6 bases and the V segment lost 5 bases, leaving 15 bases of the junction unmatched. The CDR3 runs 16 residues. CDR3 in DNA: TGTGCCAGCAGCGACTGGACAGGCGCTCCTAGGGATGGCTACACCTTC. Residues: CASSDWTGAPRDGYTF.

V gene TRBV19 combines with J gene TRBJ1-5; 9 bases fit TRBD1. CDR1 LNHDA and CDR2 SQIVND come from the germline V gene (reference sequence). The V gene end was trimmed by 9 bases and the J gene end by 3 bases; junction bases not matched to a gene: 15. The CDR3 is made up of 17 amino acids. In DNA, the CDR3 is TGTGCCAGCAGAGCGCAGTTCGGGACAGGGTTCAATCAGCCCCAGCATTTT. Protein product: CASRAQFGTGFNQPQHF.

The CDR3, as DNA: TGTGCCAGCAGGATAGATAATTATGGCTACACCTTC. Protein sequence: CASRIDNYGYTF. The rearrangement uses TRBV2 and TRBJ1-2; no firm D call. V lost 6 bases and J lost 5, with 10 bases in between. The germline V gene encodes CDR1 SNHLY and CDR2 FYNNEI. This CDR3 contains 12 residues.

V is TRBV2 and J is TRBJ2-3; TRBD2 aligns across 10 bases. The CDR3 is made up of 17 amino acids. V lost 2 bases, J lost 1 base, and 6 bases stayed unmatched. Per the germline V gene, CDR1 is SNHLY and CDR2 is FYNNEI. The CDR3 nucleotides are TGTGCCAGCAGTGAATGGGTAGCGGGAGGTCGCACAGATACGCAGTATTTT. It yields the protein CASSEWVAGGRTDTQYF.

The chain carries TRBV6-4 and TRBJ2-3, with TRBD2 identical over 9 bases. The length of the CDR3 is 17 residues. CDR1 and CDR2 (germline): MRHNA, SNTAGT. The trim removed 0 bases at V and 0 bases at J, leaving 4 bases unmatched. The CDR3 loop is CASSDSSSGDSTDTQYF. The CDR3 DNA sequence: TGTGCCAGCAGTGACTCCTCTAGCGGGGATAGCACAGATACGCAGTATTTT.

The chain combines TRBV7-6 with TRBJ2-3, with 9 bases matching TRBD2. The J segment lost 1 base and the V segment lost 4 bases, leaving 6 bases of the junction unmatched. CDR3 size: 16 residues. Germline values: CDR1 SGHVS, CDR2 FNYEAQ. The CDR3 reads CASSSKREVRTDTQYF. CDR3 in DNA: TGTGCCAGCAGCTCAAAGCGGGAGGTCCGCACAGATACGCAGTATTTT.

V gene TRBV4-2 combines with J gene TRBJ1-2; D perhaps matches TRBD1 (6 bases). The CDR3 consists of 15 residues. The V gene lost 5 bases and the J gene lost 4 bases, with 17 bases spanning the gap. CDR1 and CDR2 from the germline V gene are LGHNA and YNFKEQ. The CDR3 protein is CASSEPGEWSYGYTF. CDR3 coding DNA: TGTGCCAGCAGCGAACCAGGGGAGTGGAGCTATGGCTACACCTTC.

V is TRBV7-2 and J is TRBJ2-5, with unresolved D. From germline, CDR1 is SGHTA and CDR2 FQGNSA. Trimming cost V 5 bases and J 0 bases, with 10 bases left between them. CDR3 length equals 14 residues. CDR3 bases: TGTGCCAGCAGCCCTCAGGTATACCAAGAGACCCAGTACTTC. Translation gives CASSPQVYQETQYF.

J is TRBJ1-5 and V is TRBV4-1; no clear D gene. V gave up 0 bases and J gave up 7 bases, with 7 bases separating them. The CDR3 is 13 amino acids. In germline, CDR1 is MGHRA, CDR2 YSYEKL. CDR3 DNA: TGCGCCAGCAGCCAAGAGAGGGAACAGCCCCAGCATTTT. Translated: CASSQEREQPQHF.

This rearrangement joins TRBV6-5 to TRBJ2-7; no reliable D call. Germline-derived CDR1 and CDR2 are MNHEY and SVGAGI. The V gene lost 0 bases and the J gene lost 0 bases, with 9 bases spanning the gap. The length of the CDR3 is 15 residues. In DNA form, the CDR3 reads TGTGCCAGCAGTTACTCGTTCGGAGACTCCTACGAGCAGTACTTC. It encodes CASSYSFGDSYEQYF.

V and J are TRBV5-8 and TRBJ1-2; tentatively, D is TRBD1 (6 bases). The CDR3 has 14 amino acids. Looked up from germline, CDR1 is SGHTS and CDR2 is YDEGEE. Trimming removed 6 bases from V and 4 bases from J, with 16 bases in between. The CDR3 here is CASTRDNSVYGYTF. The CDR3 DNA sequence: TGTGCCAGCACCCGGGACAATAGTGTCTATGGCTACACCTTC.

The chain's CDR3 is CASRSGLAGGDTGELFF. Here the CDR3 DNA reads TGTGCCAGCAGATCGGGACTAGCGGGAGGTGACACCGGGGAGCTGTTTTTT. The chain has TRBV2 and TRBJ2-2, with 15 bases lining up with TRBD2. Germline V gene data show CDR1 as SNHLY and CDR2 as FYNNEI. The V segment lost 6 bases and the J segment 3 bases; nucleotides outside the gene matches: 5. CDR3 size: 17 residues. Drawing the rest from reference TRBV2 and TRBJ2-2, the complete variable domain is EPEVTQTPSHQVTQMGQEVILRCVPISNHLYFYWYRQILGQKVEFLVSFYNNEISEKSEIFDDQFSVERPDGSNFTLKIRSTKLEDSAMYFCASRSGLAGGDTGELFFGEGSRLTVL.